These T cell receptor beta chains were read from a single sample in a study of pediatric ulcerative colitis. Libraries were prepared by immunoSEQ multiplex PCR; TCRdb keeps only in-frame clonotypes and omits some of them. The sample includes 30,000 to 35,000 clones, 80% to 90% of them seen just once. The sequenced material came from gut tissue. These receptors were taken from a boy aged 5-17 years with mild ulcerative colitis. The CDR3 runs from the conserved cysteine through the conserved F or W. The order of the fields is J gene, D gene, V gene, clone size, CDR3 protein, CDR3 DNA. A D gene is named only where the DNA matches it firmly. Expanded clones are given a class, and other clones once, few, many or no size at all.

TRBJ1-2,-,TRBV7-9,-,CASSFRGGAGGYTF,TGTGCCAGCAGCTTTAGGGGGGGCGCCGGTGGCTACACCTTC
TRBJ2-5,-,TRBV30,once,CAWMDGAHETQYF,TGTGCCTGGATGGACGGGGCTCATGAGACCCAGTACTTC
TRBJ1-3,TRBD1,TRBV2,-,CASSDEGATAGNTIYF,TGTGCCAGCAGTGATGAGGGGGCGACCGCTGGAAACACCATATATTTT
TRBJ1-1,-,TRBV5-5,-,CASSFGPDTEAFF,TGTGCCAGCAGCTTCGGACCCGACACTGAAGCTTTCTTT
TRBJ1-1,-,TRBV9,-,CASSPYGAQNTEAFF,TGTGCCAGCAGCCCATACGGGGCCCAGAACACTGAAGCTTTCTTT
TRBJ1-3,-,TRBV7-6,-,CASSLAGGAGNTIYF,TGTGCCAGCAGCTTAGCGGGGGGAGCTGGAAACACCATATATTTT
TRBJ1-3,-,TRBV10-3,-,CAIRGVGGNTIYF,TGTGCCATCAGGGGGGTTGGTGGAAACACCATATATTTT
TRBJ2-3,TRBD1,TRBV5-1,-,CASSLDRGSGDTQYF,TGCGCCAGCAGCTTGGACAGGGGTTCTGGTGATACGCAGTATTTT
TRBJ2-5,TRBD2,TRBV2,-,CASSEDLALGRETQYF,TGTGCCAGCAGTGAAGATCTAGCCCTCGGGAGGGAGACCCAGTACTTC
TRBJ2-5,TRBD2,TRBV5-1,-,CASSPGGRETQYF,TGCGCCAGCAGCCCGGGGGGGCGAGAGACCCAGTACTTC
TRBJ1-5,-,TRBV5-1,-,CASSLGQSNQPQHF,TGCGCCAGCAGCTTGGGTCAAAGCAATCAGCCCCAGCATTTT
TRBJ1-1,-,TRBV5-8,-,CASSLTGTTEAFF,TGTGCCAGCAGCTTGACAGGGACAACTGAAGCTTTCTTT
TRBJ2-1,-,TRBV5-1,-,CASSLGQGPNEQFF,TGCGCCAGCAGCCTGGGGCAGGGGCCCAATGAGCAGTTCTTC
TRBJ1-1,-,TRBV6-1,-,CASSEGRNTEAFF,TGTGCCAGCAGTGAGGGCAGGAACACTGAAGCTTTCTTT
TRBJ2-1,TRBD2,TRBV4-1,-,CASSQESSGGYEQFF,TGCGCCAGCAGCCAAGAGTCTAGCGGGGGGTATGAGCAGTTCTTC
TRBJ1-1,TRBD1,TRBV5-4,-,CASSFPGQGVNTEAFF,TGTGCCAGCAGCTTTCCGGGACAGGGGGTGAACACTGAAGCTTTCTTT
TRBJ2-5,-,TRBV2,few,CASTRAAGRGETQYF,TGTGCCAGCACGAGGGCGGCAGGGAGAGGAGAGACCCAGTACTTC
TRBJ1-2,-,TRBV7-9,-,CASSSRGIPYGYTF,TGTGCCAGCAGCTCCCGGGGCATCCCCTATGGCTACACCTTC
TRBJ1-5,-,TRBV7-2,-,CASSLEYYGNQPQHF,TGTGCCAGCAGCTTAGAATACTATGGCAATCAGCCCCAGCATTTT
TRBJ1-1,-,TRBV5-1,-,CASSPSMNTEAFF,TGCGCCAGCAGCCCCAGCATGAACACTGAAGCTTTCTTT
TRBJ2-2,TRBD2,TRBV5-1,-,CASSSRLAGDTGELFF,TGCGCCAGCAGCTCAAGACTAGCGGGGGATACCGGGGAGCTGTTTTTT
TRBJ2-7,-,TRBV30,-,CAWTPWLRDYEQYF,TGTGCCTGGACCCCCTGGTTGAGGGACTACGAGCAGTACTTC
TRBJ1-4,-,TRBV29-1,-,CSVEEGVNEKLFF,TGCAGCGTTGAAGAGGGGGTTAATGAAAAACTGTTTTTT